The 27 T cell receptor beta chains below come from one sample, sequenced in a study of blood T cell repertoires in COVID-19. Using immunoSEQ multiplex PCR, the repertoire was profiled, and TCRdb retains in-frame clones only, with some absent. The sample shows roughly 110,000 clones, 60% to 85% of them seen only once. The sequenced material came from peripheral blood. These TCRs come from a man aged 65 to 85 with acute or convalescent COVID-19.

This clone occurred once. V is TRBV29-1 and J is TRBJ2-2; 9 bases are shared with TRBD1. This CDR3 has 14 residues. CDR1 and CDR2 (germline): SQVTM, ANQGSEA. Trimming cost V 6 bases and J 2 bases; bases outside gene matches: 4. CDR3 DNA sequence: TGCAGCGTCGACACAGGGGGCAACACCGGGGAGCTGTTTTTT. The encoded protein is CSVDTGGNTGELFF.

The rearrangement uses TRBV7-3 and TRBJ2-7, with D possibly being TRBD1 (5 bases). The length of the CDR3 is 14 residues. In germline, CDR1 is SGHTA, CDR2 FQGTGA. V was cut by 6 bases and J by 0 bases, with 12 bases left in between. The CDR3 loop reads CASRYTGSSYEQYF. The CDR3 DNA follows: TGTGCCAGCAGGTATACAGGATCCTCCTACGAGCAGTACTTC.

V gene TRBV19 combines with J gene TRBJ1-6; no clear D gene. CDR1 and CDR2 (germline): LNHDA, SQIVND (reference sequence). The CDR3 extends over 12 amino acids. V was shortened by 3 bases and J by 15 bases, with 12 bases between the two germline ends. The DNA of the CDR3 is TGTGCCAGTAGTATGGACCGGCGGGACCTCCACTTT. Translating it yields CASSMDRRDLHF. The whole variable domain, remainder taken from reference TRBV19 and TRBJ1-6, is DGGITQSPKYLFRKEGQNVTLSCEQNLNHDAMYWYRQDPGQGLRLIYYSQIVNDFQKGDIAEGYSVSREKKESFPLTVTSAQKNPTAFYLCASSMDRRDLHFGNGTRLTVT.

The chain recombines TRBV7-2 with TRBJ2-2; TRBD2 aligns across 10 bases. The V segment lost 4 bases and the J segment 3 bases; nucleotides outside the gene matches: 2. The length of the CDR3 is 15 residues. The germline gives CDR1 SGHTA, CDR2 FQGNSA. CDR3 protein: CASSSSGGDTGELFF. Here the CDR3 DNA reads TGTGCCAGCAGCTCCAGCGGGGGGGACACCGGGGAGCTGTTTTTT. The full variable domain, rest sourced from reference TRBV7-2 and TRBJ2-2, is GAGVSQSPSNKVTEKGKDVELRCDPISGHTALYWYRQSLGQGLEFLIYFQGNSAPDKSGLPSDRFSAERTGGSVSTLTIQRTQQEDSAVYLCASSSSGGDTGELFFGEGSRLTVL.

On this clone itself: One junction end does not reproduce the germline sequence, and a read error may be involved. V gene TRBV10-2 combines with J gene TRBJ1-5; 7 positions match TRBD1. The CDR3 is made up of 13 amino acids. Germline V gene sequence: CDR1 WSHSY, CDR2 SAAADI. CDR3 nucleotides: TGCGCCCGCAGCCGACAGGGTCATCAGCCCCAGCATTTT. This gives the protein CARSRQGHQPQHF.

This chain joins TRBV27 and TRBJ1-6; 9 bases align to TRBD1. CDR1 and CDR2 (germline): MNHEY, SMNVEV (reference sequence). This CDR3 has 15 amino acids. V lost 4 bases, J lost 7 bases, and 5 bases stayed unmatched. CDR3 sequence (DNA): TGTGCCAGCAGTTGGGCTGACAGGGGGAATTCACCCCTCCACTTT. Protein product: CASSWADRGNSPLHF.

The chain recombines TRBV11-3 with TRBJ2-7; 7 nucleotides agree with TRBD2. The CDR3 extends over 14 amino acids. V shed 4 bases and J 6 bases; nucleotides not matched to a gene: 9. Germline loops: CDR1 SGHNT, CDR2 YENEEA. The CDR3 sequence: CASSSGLVESEQYF. For the CDR3, the DNA is TGTGCCAGCAGCTCCGGACTAGTAGAGTCCGAGCAGTACTTC.

This clone came up a few times. Different DNA sequences within this sample yield the same CDR3. The chain joins TRBV3-1 (or the pseudogene TRBV3-2) to TRBJ1-2, with 7 bases identical to TRBD1. The CDR3 has 16 amino acids. V was clipped by 0 bases and J by 2 bases; unmatched bases: 6. The germline gives CDR1 LGHDT, CDR2 YNNKEL (reference sequence). In DNA, the CDR3 is TGTGCCAGCAGCCAAGATAGACAGGGCGGGAACTATGGCTACACCTTC. Protein: CASSQDRQGGNYGYTF.

There are a few counts of this clone. V usage is TRBV27 and J usage is TRBJ2-7, with D possibly TRBD2 on 5 matching bases. Germline V gene lookup returns CDR1 MNHEY and CDR2 SMNVEV (reference sequence). Deletions cut 6 bases from V and 1 base from J, with 16 bases between. This CDR3 is built from 15 residues. The CDR3 region is CASRRQRTDSYEQYF. CDR3 DNA: TGTGCCAGCAGACGTCAGCGGACGGATTCCTACGAGCAGTACTTC.

J is TRBJ2-3 and V is TRBV20-1, with 7 bases fitting TRBD2. This CDR3 spans 15 amino acids. With 3 bases clipped from V and 0 bases from J, the junction kept 6 bases outside the gene matches. CDR1 and CDR2 (germline): DFQATT, SNEGSKA (reference sequence). CDR3 coding DNA: TGCAGTGCTAGTGCCAGCGGGGTTAGCACAGATACGCAGTATTTT. Its protein product is CSASASGVSTDTQYF.

CDR3 sequence: CASSLTSDRGGEKLFF. CDR3 nucleotide sequence: TGCGCCAGCAGCTTGACCTCAGACAGGGGGGGTGAAAAACTGTTTTTT. The chain couples TRBV5-1 to TRBJ1-4; 9 bases are shared with TRBD1. After removal of 1 base from V and 7 bases from J, the junction contained 8 bases not matched to a gene. The germline CDR1 and CDR2 sequences are SGHRS and YFSETQ. This CDR3 is built from 16 residues.

The chain combines TRBV3-1 (or the pseudogene TRBV3-2) with TRBJ2-7; TRBD1 might be the D (6 bases). From germline, CDR1 is LGHDT and CDR2 YNNKEL (reference sequence). V was trimmed by 1 base and J by 7 bases, leaving 14 bases between them. CDR3 size: 14 residues. CDR3 amino acids: CASSQVEGVSEQYF. The DNA of the CDR3 is TGTGCCAGCAGCCAAGTTGAGGGGGTGTCAGAGCAGTACTTC.

V and J are TRBV5-8 and TRBJ2-7; D possibly corresponds to TRBD1 (5 bases). The CDR3 sequence is 14 residues long. Germline-derived CDR1 and CDR2 are SGHTS and YDEGEE. Trimming cost V 4 bases and J 5 bases, with 16 bases left between them. DNA of the CDR3: TGTGCCAGCAGCCTCTTGCGACAGAGGCACGAGCAGTACTTC. As protein: CASSLLRQRHEQYF. Full variable domain (rest looked up from reference TRBV5-8 and TRBJ2-7): EAGVTQSPTHLIKTRGQQATLRCSPISGHTSVYWYQQALGLGLQFLLWYDEGEERNRGNFPPRFSGRQFPNYSSELNVNALELEDSALYLCASSLLRQRHEQYFGPGTRLTVT.

This chain links TRBV6-5 with TRBJ2-7; a weak D match, TRBD2 (5 bases). V dropped 7 bases and J dropped 2 bases, with 12 bases sitting between them. Germline CDR1 is MNHEY and CDR2 is SVGAGI. This CDR3 has 13 amino acids. The CDR3 spells CASNRARAYEQYF. CDR3 nucleotide sequence: TGTGCCAGCAACCGAGCGAGGGCCTACGAGCAGTACTTC.

The rearrangement links TRBV5-8 to TRBJ1-1; 9 bases line up with TRBD1. CDR3 length: 15 residues. V gave up 4 bases and J gave up 6 bases; unmatched junction bases: 10. CDR1 is SGHTS, CDR2 YDEGEE, per germline. CDR3 sequence (DNA): TGTGCCAGCAGCAGATGGACAGGGGTCTTCCCTGAAGCTTTCTTT. Translating gives CASSRWTGVFPEAFF.

V gene TRBV6-4 combines with J gene TRBJ2-2, with TRBD1 identical over 8 bases. The CDR3 runs 15 residues. Trimming took 2 bases from V and 5 from J; bases not matched to a gene: 4. Germline-derived CDR1 and CDR2 are MRHNA and SNTAGT. The CDR3: CASSDTNRGTGELFF. The CDR3 DNA sequence: TGTGCCAGCAGTGACACCAACAGGGGGACCGGGGAGCTGTTTTTT.

CDR3 protein: CASSYPAGETQYF. The CDR3 DNA reads TGTGCCAGCAGTTACCCGGCCGGGGAGACGCAGTATTTT. V is TRBV6-5 and J is TRBJ2-3; TRBD2 might be the D (5 bases). V was trimmed by 2 bases and J by 9 bases, leaving 12 bases between them. This CDR3 comprises 13 residues. CDR1 is MNHEY, CDR2 SVGAGI, per germline.

The rearrangement joins TRBV10-2 to TRBJ2-5; D unresolved. The CDR3 totals 11 residues. The germline CDR1 and CDR2 sequences are WSHSY and SAAADI. The V and J ends lost 10 bases and 5 bases respectively, with 11 bases between them. This chain's CDR3 is CATRSRETQYF. The DNA for the CDR3 is TGCGCCACCAGGTCGAGGGAGACCCAGTACTTC.

This chain joins TRBV14 and TRBJ2-3; 9 nucleotides line up with TRBD2. The germline CDR1 and CDR2 sequences are SGHDN and FVKESK. J lost 1 base, V lost 3 bases, and 2 bases had no gene match. This CDR3 spans 15 amino acids. In DNA, the CDR3 is TGTGCCAGCAGCCAGATAGCGGGGGGCACAGATACGCAGTATTTT. Its protein product is CASSQIAGGTDTQYF. The full variable domain, completed using reference TRBV14 and TRBJ2-3, is EAGVTQFPSHSVIEKGQTVTLRCDPISGHDNLYWYRRVMGKEIKFLLHFVKESKQDESGMPNNRFLAERTGGTYSTLKVQPAELEDSGVYFCASSQIAGGTDTQYFGPGTRLTVL.

V usage is TRBV11-2 and J usage is TRBJ1-6, with D possibly matching TRBD1 (6 bases). Germline CDR1 reads SGHAT; CDR2 reads FQNNGV. Trimming took 5 bases from V and 7 from J, leaving 15 bases between them. This CDR3 comprises 15 residues. This CDR3 is CASSLRGHDNSPLHF. The CDR3 DNA reads as TGTGCCAGCAGCCTAAGGGGACACGACAATTCACCCCTCCACTTT.

The chain uses TRBV5-1 and TRBJ1-6; TRBD1 matches 9 bases. Germline V gene lookup returns CDR1 SGHRS and CDR2 YFSETQ. Unmatched junction bases numbered 2, after V lost 0 bases and J lost 10 bases. The CDR3 consists of 14 residues. CDR3 amino acids: CASSLGDRDSPLHF. CDR3 nucleotides: TGCGCCAGCAGCTTGGGGGACAGGGACTCACCCCTCCACTTT.

The chain recombines TRBV6-5 with TRBJ1-1; 7 bases agree with TRBD1. Germline V gives CDR1 MNHEY, CDR2 SVGAGI. J gave up 2 bases and V 6 bases, and 9 bases lay outside the gene matches. This CDR3 spans 15 amino acids. The CDR3 nucleotides read TGTGCCAGCAGCCAGGGGTCAGGGGGAAACACTGAAGCTTTCTTT. Amino acids: CASSQGSGGNTEAFF.

The gene calls are TRBV19 and TRBJ2-5, with D unresolved. The V end lost 6 bases, the J end lost 3 bases, and 11 bases lay between the germline ends. The CDR3 consists of 13 residues. Germline lookup yields CDR1 LNHDA and CDR2 SQIVND (reference sequence). In nucleotides, the CDR3 is TGTGCCAGTAGCCAGGCCGCCGAAGAGACCCAGTACTTC. Translation: CASSQAAEETQYF.

The J gene is TRBJ1-2, the V gene TRBV2; D is unclear. V lost 0 bases and J lost 2, with 7 bases in between. Per germline, CDR1 SNHLY and CDR2 FYNNEI. This CDR3 contains 14 residues. CDR3 in DNA: TGTGCCAGCAGTGAAGCGGCAGGCAACTATGGCTACACCTTC. Its translation is CASSEAAGNYGYTF.

A few counts support this clone. V gene TRBV19 combines with J gene TRBJ2-2, with D possibly matching TRBD1 (6 bases). The CDR3 totals 16 residues. The V gene lost 5 bases and the J gene lost 4 bases, with 17 bases spanning the gap. Germline lookup yields CDR1 LNHDA and CDR2 SQIVND (reference sequence). The DNA of the CDR3 is TGTGCCAGTAGTGAGATACAGGGTATTGGCACCGGGGAGCTGTTTTTT. Encoded protein: CASSEIQGIGTGELFF.

The chain is built from TRBV20-1 and TRBJ1-2; 8 bases agree with TRBD1. CDR1 and CDR2 (germline): DFQATT, SNEGSKA (reference sequence). The junction had 10 bases not matched to a gene; V was cut back by 3 bases and J by 7 bases. The CDR3 extends over 14 amino acids. The CDR3 sequence is CSASGQGAMGGYTF. CDR3 in DNA: TGCAGTGCTAGTGGGCAGGGGGCGATGGGTGGCTACACCTTC.

The CDR3 protein is CASSLIPETQYF. CDR3 sequence (DNA): TGTGCCAGCAGCCTAATCCCAGAGACCCAGTACTTC. V and J are TRBV7-6 and TRBJ2-5; unclear D gene. CDR3 length: 12 amino acids. Germline V gives CDR1 SGHVS, CDR2 FNYEAQ. The V end lost 5 bases, the J end lost 4 bases, and 8 bases lay between the germline ends.